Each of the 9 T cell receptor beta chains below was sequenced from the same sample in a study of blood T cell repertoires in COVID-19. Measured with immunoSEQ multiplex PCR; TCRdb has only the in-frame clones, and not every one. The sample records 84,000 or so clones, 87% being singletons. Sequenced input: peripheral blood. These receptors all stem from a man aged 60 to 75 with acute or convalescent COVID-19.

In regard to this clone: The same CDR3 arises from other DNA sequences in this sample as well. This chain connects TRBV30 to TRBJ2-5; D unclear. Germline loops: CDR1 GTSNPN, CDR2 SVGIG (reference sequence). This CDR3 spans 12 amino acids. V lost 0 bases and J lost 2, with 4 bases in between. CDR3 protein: CAWSVSQETQYF. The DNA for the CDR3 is TGTGCCTGGAGTGTTTCACAAGAGACCCAGTACTTC.

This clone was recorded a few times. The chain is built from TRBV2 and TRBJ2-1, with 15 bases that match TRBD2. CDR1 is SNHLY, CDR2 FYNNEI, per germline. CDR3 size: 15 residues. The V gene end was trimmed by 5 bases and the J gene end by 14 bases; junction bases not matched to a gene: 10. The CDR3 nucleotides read TGTGCCAGCAGTCCGGGACTAGCGGGGGGCCTCGTAGAGTTCTTC. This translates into CASSPGLAGGLVEFF.

The CDR3: CASSQESGGGTGELFF. In DNA form, the CDR3 reads TGTGCCAGCAGCCAAGAGTCCGGGGGAGGGACCGGGGAGCTGTTTTTT. The V call is TRBV4-2, the J call TRBJ2-2; 7 positions match TRBD2. The length of the CDR3 is 16 residues. The V gene end was trimmed by 0 bases and the J gene end by 5 bases; junction bases not matched to a gene: 6. Germline V gives CDR1 LGHNA, CDR2 YNFKEQ.

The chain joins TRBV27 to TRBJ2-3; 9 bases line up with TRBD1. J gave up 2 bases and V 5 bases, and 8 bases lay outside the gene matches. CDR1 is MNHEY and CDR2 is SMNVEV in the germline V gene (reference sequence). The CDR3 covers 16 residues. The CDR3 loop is CASSTRRDRDTDTQYF. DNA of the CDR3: TGTGCCAGCAGTACCCGCCGGGACAGGGACACAGATACGCAGTATTTT.

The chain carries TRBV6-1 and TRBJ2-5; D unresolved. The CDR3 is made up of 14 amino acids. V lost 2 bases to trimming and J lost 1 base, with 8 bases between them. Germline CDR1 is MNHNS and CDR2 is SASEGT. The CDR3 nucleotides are TGTGCCAGCAGTGAAACCGGTACCCAAGAGACCCAGTACTTC. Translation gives CASSETGTQETQYF.

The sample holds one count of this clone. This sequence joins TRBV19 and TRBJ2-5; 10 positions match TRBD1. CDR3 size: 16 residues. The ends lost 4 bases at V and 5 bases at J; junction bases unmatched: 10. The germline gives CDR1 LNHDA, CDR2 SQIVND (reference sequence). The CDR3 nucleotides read TGTGCCAGTAGTACACCGGAGACAGGGGGCGGGGAGACCCAGTACTTC. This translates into CASSTPETGGGETQYF. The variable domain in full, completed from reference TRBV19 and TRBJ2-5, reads DGGITQSPKYLFRKEGQNVTLSCEQNLNHDAMYWYRQDPGQGLRLIYYSQIVNDFQKGDIAEGYSVSREKKESFPLTVTSAQKNPTAFYLCASSTPETGGGETQYFGPGTRLLVL.

CDR3 DNA: TGTGCCAGCAGCCGTGGGACTGCTGGATCTGGAAACACCATATATTTT. Translated: CASSRGTAGSGNTIYF. V gene TRBV7-8 combines with J gene TRBJ1-3; D may be TRBD1 (5 bases). This CDR3 is built from 16 residues. V was pared by 5 bases and J by 1 base, with 15 bases between. Germline V gene lookup returns CDR1 SGHVS and CDR2 FQNEAQ.

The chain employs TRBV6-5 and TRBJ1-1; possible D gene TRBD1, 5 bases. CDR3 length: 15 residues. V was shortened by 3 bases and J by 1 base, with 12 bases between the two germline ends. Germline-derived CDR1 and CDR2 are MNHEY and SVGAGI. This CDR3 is CASSYTRVANTEAFF. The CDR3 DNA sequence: TGTGCCAGCAGTTATACCAGGGTTGCGAACACTGAAGCTTTCTTT.

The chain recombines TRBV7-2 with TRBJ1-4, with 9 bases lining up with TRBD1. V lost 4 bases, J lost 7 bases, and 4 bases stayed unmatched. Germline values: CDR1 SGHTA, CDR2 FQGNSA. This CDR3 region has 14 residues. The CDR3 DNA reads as TGTGCCAGCAGCTCGACAGGGGGTGGTGAAAAACTGTTTTTT. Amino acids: CASSSTGGGEKLFF. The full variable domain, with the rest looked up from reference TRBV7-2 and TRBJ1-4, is GAGVSQSPSNKVTEKGKDVELRCDPISGHTALYWYRQSLGQGLEFLIYFQGNSAPDKSGLPSDRFSAERTGGSVSTLTIQRTQQEDSAVYLCASSSTGGGEKLFFGSGTQLSVL.